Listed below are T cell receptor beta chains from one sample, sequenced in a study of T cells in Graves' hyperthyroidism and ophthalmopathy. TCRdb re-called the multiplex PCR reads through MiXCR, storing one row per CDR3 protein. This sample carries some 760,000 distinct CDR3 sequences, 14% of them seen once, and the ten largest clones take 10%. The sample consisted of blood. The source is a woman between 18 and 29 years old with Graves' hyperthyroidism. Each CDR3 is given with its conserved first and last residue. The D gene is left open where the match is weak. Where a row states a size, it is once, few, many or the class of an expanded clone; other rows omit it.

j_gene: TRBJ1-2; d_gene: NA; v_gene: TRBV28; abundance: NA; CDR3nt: TGTGCCAGCAGGAAAAATCGCTATGGCTACACCTTC; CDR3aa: CASRKNRYGYTF
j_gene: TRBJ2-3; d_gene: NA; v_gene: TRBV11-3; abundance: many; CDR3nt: TGTGCCAGCAGGGGCCCTTTCGGGACAGATACGCAGTATTTT; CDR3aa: CASRGPFGTDTQYF
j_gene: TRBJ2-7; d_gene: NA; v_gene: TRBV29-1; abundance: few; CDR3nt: TGCAGCGTTGAAGGAGATCCGGACACCAACGAGCAGTACTTC; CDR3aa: CSVEGDPDTNEQYF
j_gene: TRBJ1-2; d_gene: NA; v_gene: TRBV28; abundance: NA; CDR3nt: TGTGCCAGCAGTTTTGGTTGGAGGGAGGGACTTTATGGCTACACCTTC; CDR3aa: CASSFGWREGLYGYTF
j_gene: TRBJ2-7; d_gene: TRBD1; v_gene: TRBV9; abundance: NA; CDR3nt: TGTGCCAGCAGCGTAGGGGACAGGAGCTCCTACGAGCAGTACTTC; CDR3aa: CASSVGDRSSYEQYF
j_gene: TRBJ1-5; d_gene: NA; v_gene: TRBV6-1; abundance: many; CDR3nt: TGTGCCAGCGGGAGCCGGGACGCGCTTTATCAGCCCCAGCATTTT; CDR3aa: CASGSRDALYQPQHF
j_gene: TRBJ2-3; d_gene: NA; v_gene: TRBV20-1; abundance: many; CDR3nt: TGCAGTGCAGTCGAACCTTACAGCGCTGGCACAGATACGCAGTATTTT; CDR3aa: CSAVEPYSAGTDTQYF
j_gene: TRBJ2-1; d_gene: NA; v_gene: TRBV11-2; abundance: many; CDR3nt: TGTGCCAGCAGCTTAGTCGCCGGGGGTGAGCAGTTCTTC; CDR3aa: CASSLVAGGEQFF
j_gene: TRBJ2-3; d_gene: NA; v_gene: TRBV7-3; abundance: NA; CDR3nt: TGTGCCAGCGCCTGGCCACTACGGGGTATCGGCACAGATACGCAGTATTTT; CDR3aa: CASAWPLRGIGTDTQYF
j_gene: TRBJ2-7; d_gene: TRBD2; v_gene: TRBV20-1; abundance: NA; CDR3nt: TGCAGTGCTAGAGATGGGTCCAGGGTAGCGGGAAAAAATAACGAGCAGTACTTC; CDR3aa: CSARDGSRVAGKNNEQYF
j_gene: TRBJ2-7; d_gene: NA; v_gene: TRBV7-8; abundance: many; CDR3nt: TGTGCCAGCAGCTACGAATCCTGGCAGCAGTACTTC; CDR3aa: CASSYESWQQYF
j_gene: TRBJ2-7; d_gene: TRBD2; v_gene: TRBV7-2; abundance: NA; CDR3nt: TGTGCCAGCAGCCCATCGGGGACTAGCGCCTACGAGCAGTACTTC; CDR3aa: CASSPSGTSAYEQYF
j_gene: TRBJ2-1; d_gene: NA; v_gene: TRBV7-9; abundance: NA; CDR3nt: TGTGCCAGCAGCGCGACTCCCTACAATGAGCAGTTCTTC; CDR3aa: CASSATPYNEQFF
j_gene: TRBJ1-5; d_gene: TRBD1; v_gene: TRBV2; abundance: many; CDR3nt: TGTGCCAGCACCCCCGGGACAGGCTACAATCAGCCCCAGCATTTT; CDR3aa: CASTPGTGYNQPQHF
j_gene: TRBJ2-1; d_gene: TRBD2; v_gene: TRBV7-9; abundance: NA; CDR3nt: TGTGCCAGCAGGACCCAGGGGCCTAGCGGGGCCGAGTTCTTC; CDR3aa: CASRTQGPSGAEFF
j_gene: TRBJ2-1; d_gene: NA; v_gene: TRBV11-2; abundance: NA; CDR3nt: TGTGCCAGCAGCTTAGGGCGTGGGATCTACAATGAGCAGTTCTTC; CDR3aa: CASSLGRGIYNEQFF
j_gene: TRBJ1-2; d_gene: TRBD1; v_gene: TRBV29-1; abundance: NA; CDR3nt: TGCAGCGTAAGCCCCGGGACAGGGTATGGCTACACCTTC; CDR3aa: CSVSPGTGYGYTF
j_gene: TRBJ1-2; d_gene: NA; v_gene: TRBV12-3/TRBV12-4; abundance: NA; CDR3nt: TGTGCCAGCAGTTTACTTGAGGGTCCTTATGGCTACACCTTC; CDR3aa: CASSLLEGPYGYTF
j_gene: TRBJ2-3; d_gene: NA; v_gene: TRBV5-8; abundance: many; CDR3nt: TGTGCCAGCAGCTTGTCAGCGTTAGGTGGTACGCAGTATTTT; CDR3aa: CASSLSALGGTQYF
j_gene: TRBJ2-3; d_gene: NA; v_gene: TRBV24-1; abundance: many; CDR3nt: TGTGCCACCGGGCGGCAGGGAGGAGATACGCAGTATTTT; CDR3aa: CATGRQGGDTQYF
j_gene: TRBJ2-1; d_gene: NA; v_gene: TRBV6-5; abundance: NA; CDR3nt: TGTGCCAGCAGTTACGCAGGGACAAGCAATGAGCAGTTCTTC; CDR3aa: CASSYAGTSNEQFF
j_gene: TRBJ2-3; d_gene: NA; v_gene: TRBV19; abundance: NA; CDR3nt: TGTGCCAGTAGTAAAGGAAGCGACTACACAGATACGCAGTATTTT; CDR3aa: CASSKGSDYTDTQYF
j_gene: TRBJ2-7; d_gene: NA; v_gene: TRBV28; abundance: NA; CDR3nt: TGTGCCAGCAGTTCCCCTGGGGGTACAGCCTTCGAGCAGTACTTC; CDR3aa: CASSSPGGTAFEQYF
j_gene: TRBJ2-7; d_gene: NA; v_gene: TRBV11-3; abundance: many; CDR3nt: TGTGCCAGCACCCTAGCAAAAGGGGCCGAGCAGTACTTC; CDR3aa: CASTLAKGAEQYF
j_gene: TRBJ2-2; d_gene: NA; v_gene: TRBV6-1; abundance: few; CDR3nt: TGTGCCAGCAGCTCTAGGTTCTCCAGGTCGGGCACCGGGGAGCTGTTTTTT; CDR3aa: CASSSRFSRSGTGELFF
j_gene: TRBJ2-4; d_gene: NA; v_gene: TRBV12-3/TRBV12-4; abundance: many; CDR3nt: TGTGCCAGCAGTTTTAGTTTGGGACAACCAGCCAAAAACATTCAGTACTTC; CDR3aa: CASSFSLGQPAKNIQYF
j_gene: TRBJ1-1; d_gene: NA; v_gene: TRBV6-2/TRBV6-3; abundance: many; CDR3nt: TGTGCCAGCAGCCTCTGGACGGTGAACACTGAAGCTTTCTTT; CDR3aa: CASSLWTVNTEAFF
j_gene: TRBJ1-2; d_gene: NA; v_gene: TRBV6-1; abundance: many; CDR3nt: TGTGCCAGCAGGTTCACAAATCTTGGTAGCTATGGCTACACCTTC; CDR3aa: CASRFTNLGSYGYTF
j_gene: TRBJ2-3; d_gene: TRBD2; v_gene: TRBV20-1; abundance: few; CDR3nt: TGCAGTGCCTGGGGCGGGAGTACTACAGATACGCAGTATTTT; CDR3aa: CSAWGGSTTDTQYF
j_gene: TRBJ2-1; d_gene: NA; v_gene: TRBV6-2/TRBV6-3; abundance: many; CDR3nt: TGTGCCAGCAGTTACACGAGGACCCATCGGGATGAGCAGTTCTTC; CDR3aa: CASSYTRTHRDEQFF
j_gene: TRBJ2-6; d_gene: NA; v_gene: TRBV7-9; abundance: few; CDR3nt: TGTGCCAGCACCTCAACGCCTGGGGTAGGGGCCAACGTCCTGACTTTC; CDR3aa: CASTSTPGVGANVLTF
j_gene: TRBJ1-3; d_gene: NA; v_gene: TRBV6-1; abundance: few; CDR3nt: TGTGCCAGCAGCCCCCGGGGGGGTAATCTTGGAAACACCATATATTTT; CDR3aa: CASSPRGGNLGNTIYF
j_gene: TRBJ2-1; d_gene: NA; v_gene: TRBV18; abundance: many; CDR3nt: TGTGCCAGCTCACCAAGGCGAGACAATGAGCAGTTCTTC; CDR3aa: CASSPRRDNEQFF
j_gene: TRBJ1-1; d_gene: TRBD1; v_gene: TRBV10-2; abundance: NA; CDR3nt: TGCGCCAGCAGTGAGGAGACAGGGATGAACACTGAAGCTTTCTTT; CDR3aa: CASSEETGMNTEAFF
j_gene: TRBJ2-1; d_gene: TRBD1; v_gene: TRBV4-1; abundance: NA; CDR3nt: TGCGCCAGCAGCCAAGCACAACCCCGGGGGAGGACAGGGACCTACAATGAGCAGTTCTTC; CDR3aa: CASSQAQPRGRTGTYNEQFF
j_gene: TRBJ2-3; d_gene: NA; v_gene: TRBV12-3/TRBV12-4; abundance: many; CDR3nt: TGTGCCAGCAGTTTAGTACGGGGGCGGAGGAGACATAGTCCAGATACGCAGTATTTT; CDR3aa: CASSLVRGRRRHSPDTQYF
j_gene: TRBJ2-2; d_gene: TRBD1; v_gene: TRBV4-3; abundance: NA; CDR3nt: TGCGCCAGCAGCCTTATAGGGACAGAGAACACCGGGGAGCTGTCTTTT; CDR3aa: CASSLIGTENTGELSF
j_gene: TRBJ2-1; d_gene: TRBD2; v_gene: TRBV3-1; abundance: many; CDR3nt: TGTGCCAGCAGCCAGGGTAGCGGGAGCAATGAGCAGTTCTTC; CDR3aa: CASSQGSGSNEQFF
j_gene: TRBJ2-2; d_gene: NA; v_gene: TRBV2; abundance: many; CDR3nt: TGTGCCAGCATTATCGCAGCGAACACCGGGGAGCTGTTTTTT; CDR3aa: CASIIAANTGELFF
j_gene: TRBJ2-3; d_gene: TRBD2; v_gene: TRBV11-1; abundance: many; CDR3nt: TGTGCCAGCAGACAGGGACTAGCGGGATTCACAGATACGCAGTATTTT; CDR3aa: CASRQGLAGFTDTQYF
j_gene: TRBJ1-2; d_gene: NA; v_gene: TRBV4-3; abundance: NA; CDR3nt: TGCGCCAGCAGCCAAGTAGGCAGCCCCTATGGCTACACCTTC; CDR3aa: CASSQVGSPYGYTF
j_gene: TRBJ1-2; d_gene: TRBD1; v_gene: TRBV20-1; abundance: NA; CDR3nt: TGCAGTGCTAGAACTAGGACAGGGGCTTCCAACTATGGCTACACCTTC; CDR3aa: CSARTRTGASNYGYTF
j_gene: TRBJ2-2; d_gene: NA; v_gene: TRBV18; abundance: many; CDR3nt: TGTGCCAGCTCATTGGCACAGAACACCGGGGAGCTGTTTTTT; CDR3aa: CASSLAQNTGELFF
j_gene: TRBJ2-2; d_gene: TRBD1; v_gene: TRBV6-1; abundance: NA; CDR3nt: TGTGCCAGCAATAGACAGGGGGCGGCCGGGGAGCTGTTTTTT; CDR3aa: CASNRQGAAGELFF
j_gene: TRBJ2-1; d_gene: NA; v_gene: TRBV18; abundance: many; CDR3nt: TGTGCCAGCTCCCCACTTGAAGGATACGCCAATGAGCAGTTCTTC; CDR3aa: CASSPLEGYANEQFF
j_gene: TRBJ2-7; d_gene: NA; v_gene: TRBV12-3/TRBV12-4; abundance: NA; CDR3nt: TGTGCCAGCGGCCTTAAGGAGAAGTACTTC; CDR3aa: CASGLKEKYF
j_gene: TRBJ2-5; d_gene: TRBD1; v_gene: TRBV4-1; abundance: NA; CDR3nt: TGCGCCAGCAGCCAAGAAATCTTGCGAGGGGGCGTCGAGACCCAGTACTTC; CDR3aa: CASSQEILRGGVETQYF
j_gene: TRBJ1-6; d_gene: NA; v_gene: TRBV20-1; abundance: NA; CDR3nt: TGCAGTGTCCCGGACAAACGAAATTCACCCCTCCACTTT; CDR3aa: CSVPDKRNSPLHF
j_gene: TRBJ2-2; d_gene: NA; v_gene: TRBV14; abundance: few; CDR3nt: TGTGCCAGCAGCCCCCGAGCATCCGGGGAGCTGTTTTTT; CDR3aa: CASSPRASGELFF
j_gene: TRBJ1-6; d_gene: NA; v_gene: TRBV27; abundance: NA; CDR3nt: TGTGCCAGCAGTTCCCCCGGGGTACCCCTCCACTTT; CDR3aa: CASSSPGVPLHF
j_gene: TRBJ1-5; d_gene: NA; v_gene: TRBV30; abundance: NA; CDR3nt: TGTGCCTATGCGCAGGGACCCTATCAGCCCCAGCATTTT; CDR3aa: CAYAQGPYQPQHF